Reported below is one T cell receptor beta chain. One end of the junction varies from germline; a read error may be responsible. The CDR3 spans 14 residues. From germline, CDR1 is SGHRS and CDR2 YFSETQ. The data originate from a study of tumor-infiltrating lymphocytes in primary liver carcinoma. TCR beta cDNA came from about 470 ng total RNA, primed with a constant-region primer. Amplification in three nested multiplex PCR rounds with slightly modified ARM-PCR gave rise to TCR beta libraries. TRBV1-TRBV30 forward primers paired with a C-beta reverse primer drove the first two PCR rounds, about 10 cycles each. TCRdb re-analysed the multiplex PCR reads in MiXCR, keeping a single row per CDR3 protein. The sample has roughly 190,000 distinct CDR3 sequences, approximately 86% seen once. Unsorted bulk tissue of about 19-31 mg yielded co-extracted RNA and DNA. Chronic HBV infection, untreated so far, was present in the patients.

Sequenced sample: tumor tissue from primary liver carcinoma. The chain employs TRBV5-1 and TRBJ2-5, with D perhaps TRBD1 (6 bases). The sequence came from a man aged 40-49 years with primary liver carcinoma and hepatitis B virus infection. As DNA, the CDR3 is TGCGCCAGCAGCTCACAGGGTAGGCAAGAGGCCCAGTACTTC. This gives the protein CASSSQGRQEAQYF.